These 15 T cell receptor beta chains originate from one sample sequenced in a study of technical replicates of blood from several donors (dated by TCRdb to the late 2010s). To prepare the library, the immunoSEQ multiplex PCR assay was applied. TCRdb retrieved this table from immuneACCESS and kept in-frame rearrangements only. Not all clones are present; in checked studies, unresolved V genes account for under half, and no reason is known for the remainder. Here the sample has around 80,000 clones; approximately 94% occur a single time. Around 0.37% of the sample belongs to the ten largest clones. The sequenced sample was T cells isolated from PBMCs. The receptors originated from a human donor in good health.

The chain carries TRBV15 and TRBJ1-5, with D unresolved. This CDR3 is 15 amino acids long. In germline, CDR1 is LNHNV, CDR2 YYDKDF (reference sequence). Trimming cost V 0 bases and J 6 bases, with 12 bases left between them. This CDR3 reads CATSRDPQSGQPQHF. CDR3 DNA sequence: TGTGCCACCAGCAGAGACCCCCAATCCGGTCAGCCCCAGCATTTT.

The J gene is TRBJ2-1, the V gene TRBV6-4; the match to TRBD2 covers 9 bases. Per germline, CDR1 MRHNA and CDR2 SNTAGT. The CDR3 loop spans 16 amino acids. V shed 0 bases, J shed 3 bases, and the junction held 3 bases outside the gene matches. The CDR3, as DNA: TGTGCCAGCAGTGACTCGATAGCGGGGGACTACAATGAGCAGTTCTTC. Translating it yields CASSDSIAGDYNEQFF.

The rearrangement links TRBV29-1 to TRBJ2-5; weak D call: TRBD2 (6 bases). Between the trimmed V and J ends, which lost 1 base and 5 bases, there was a span of 14 bases. Germline V gives CDR1 SQVTM, CDR2 ANQGSEA. CDR3 length: 14 residues. The CDR3 reads CSVEGGGEAETQYF. For the CDR3, the DNA is TGCAGCGTTGAAGGCGGAGGGGAAGCGGAGACCCAGTACTTC.

This clone has only one observation. The chain is built from TRBV5-6 and TRBJ2-5; a possible D gene is TRBD1 (6 bases). V gave up 2 bases and J gave up 3 bases, with 14 bases separating them. Germline V gene sequence: CDR1 SGHDT, CDR2 YYEEEE. The CDR3 loop spans 15 amino acids. Written as DNA, the CDR3 is TGTGCCAGCAGCTTCGCCGGGACACAGGAAGAGACCCAGTACTTC. This gives the protein CASSFAGTQEETQYF.

The V and J genes are TRBV19 and TRBJ1-5; 8 nucleotides align to TRBD1. Germline assignment: CDR1 LNHDA and CDR2 SQIVND (reference sequence). The CDR3 runs 14 residues. Trimming at V came to 1 base and at J to 9 bases, leaving 5 bases not matched to a gene. This CDR3 is CASSIATGDRPQHF. The CDR3 nucleotides read TGTGCCAGTAGTATAGCGACAGGGGATAGGCCCCAGCATTTT. Filled out from reference TRBV19 and TRBJ1-5, the complete variable domain reads DGGITQSPKYLFRKEGQNVTLSCEQNLNHDAMYWYRQDPGQGLRLIYYSQIVNDFQKGDIAEGYSVSREKKESFPLTVTSAQKNPTAFYLCASSIATGDRPQHFGDGTRLSIL.

This chain joins TRBV29-1 and TRBJ2-3; 8 bases are a match to TRBD1. The CDR3 spans 12 residues. V shed 6 bases, J shed 4 bases, and the junction held 3 bases outside the gene matches. The germline V gene has CDR1 SQVTM and CDR2 ANQGSEA. The CDR3 protein is CSVETGADTQYF. Written as DNA, the CDR3 is TGCAGCGTCGAGACAGGGGCAGATACGCAGTATTTT.

This clone was recorded once. The gene calls are TRBV30 and TRBJ2-5; D is unresolved. The CDR3 spans 13 residues. The V gene's germline CDR1 is GTSNPN and CDR2 SVGIG (reference sequence). With 0 bases removed from V and 4 bases from J, the gap between germline ends came to 9 bases. CDR3 DNA sequence: TGTGCCTGGAGTGTACGACTGTCAGAGACCCAGTACTTC. It yields the protein CAWSVRLSETQYF.

The chain joins TRBV4-3 to TRBJ2-1; no definite D call. There are 13 residues in the CDR3. V was trimmed by 0 bases and J by 9 bases, leaving 9 bases between them. Germline lookup yields CDR1 LGHNA and CDR2 YSLEER. As DNA, the CDR3 is TGCGCCAGCAGCCAAGATGTGCGGAGTGAGCAGTTCTTC. Amino acid sequence: CASSQDVRSEQFF.

The CDR3 spells CASSVEGSRETQYF. As DNA, the CDR3 is TGTGCCAGCAGCGTAGAAGGTAGCAGAGAGACCCAGTACTTC. The chain couples TRBV9 to TRBJ2-5; no clear D gene. Germline CDR1 SGDLS, CDR2 YYNGEE. Trimming stripped 0 bases from V and 4 bases from J, with 10 bases between. The CDR3 sequence is 14 residues long.

The rearrangement joins TRBV19 to TRBJ1-5; 11 bases align to TRBD1. The germline V gene has CDR1 LNHDA and CDR2 SQIVND (reference sequence). This CDR3 has 17 amino acids. J gave up 3 bases and V 2 bases, and 6 bases lay outside the gene matches. CDR3 nucleotide sequence: TGTGCCAGTAGTATATCCGGGACAGGGGGTATCAATCAGCCCCAGCATTTT. This gives the protein CASSISGTGGINQPQHF. The variable domain in full, completed from reference TRBV19 and TRBJ1-5, reads DGGITQSPKYLFRKEGQNVTLSCEQNLNHDAMYWYRQDPGQGLRLIYYSQIVNDFQKGDIAEGYSVSREKKESFPLTVTSAQKNPTAFYLCASSISGTGGINQPQHFGDGTRLSIL.

The chain combines TRBV6-6 with TRBJ1-2; D is uncertain. Looked up from germline, CDR1 is MNHNY and CDR2 is SVGAGI (reference sequence). The CDR3 spans 13 residues. V shed 2 bases and J shed 4 bases, with 8 bases lying between them. Written as DNA, the CDR3 is TGTGCCAGCAGTTACCAGCGCAGCTATGGCTACACCTTC. Protein: CASSYQRSYGYTF.

The genes are TRBV29-1 and TRBJ2-5; D is possibly TRBD2 (6 bases). The CDR3 is 13 amino acids. The V end lost 3 bases, the J end lost 4 bases, and 12 bases lay between the germline ends. Germline CDR1 reads SQVTM; CDR2 reads ANQGSEA. The CDR3, as DNA: TGCAGCGTTGATGTCAGTAGCGGAGAGACCCAGTACTTC. This sequence encodes CSVDVSSGETQYF.

The chain carries TRBV28 and TRBJ2-7, with 8 bases identical to TRBD1. The CDR3 loop spans 15 amino acids. Germline-derived CDR1 and CDR2 are MDHEN and SYDVKM. Germline trimming cut 1 base from V and 4 bases from J; bases unmatched to any gene: 6. The CDR3 nucleotides read TGTGCCAGCAGTTTATACGCCGGGACAGGTTACGAGCAGTACTTC. Translating gives CASSLYAGTGYEQYF.

The chain is built from TRBV5-1 and TRBJ2-1; 10 bases are shared with TRBD2. This CDR3 spans 15 amino acids. V was pared by 7 bases and J by 7 bases, with 11 bases of the junction left unmatched. CDR1 is SGHRS and CDR2 is YFSETQ in the germline V gene. The CDR3 DNA sequence: TGCGCCAGCGGACGACTAGCGGGTCTGGGAAATGAGCAGTTCTTC. The encoded protein is CASGRLAGLGNEQFF.

The CDR3 nucleotides read TGTGCCAGCAGTGCCGAGGGTGATACCTACGAGCAGTACTTC. This gives the protein CASSAEGDTYEQYF. This chain uses TRBV28 with TRBJ2-7; TRBD2 might be the D (5 bases). This CDR3 contains 14 residues. Germline CDR1 reads MDHEN; CDR2 reads SYDVKM. V lost 5 bases and J 2 bases, leaving 13 bases between the germline ends.